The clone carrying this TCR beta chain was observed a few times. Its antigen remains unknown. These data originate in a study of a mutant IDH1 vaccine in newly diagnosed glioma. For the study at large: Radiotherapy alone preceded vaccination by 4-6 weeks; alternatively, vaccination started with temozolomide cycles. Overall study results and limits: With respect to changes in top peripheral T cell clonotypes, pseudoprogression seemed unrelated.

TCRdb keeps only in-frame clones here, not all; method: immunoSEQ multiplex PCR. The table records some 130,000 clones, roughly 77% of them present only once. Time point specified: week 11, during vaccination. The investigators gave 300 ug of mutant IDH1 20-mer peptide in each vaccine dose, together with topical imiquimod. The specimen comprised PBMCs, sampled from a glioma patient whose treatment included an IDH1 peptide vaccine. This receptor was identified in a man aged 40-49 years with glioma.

CDR3 nucleotides: TGCAGCGTTGATGTGGGGGAGAACACTGAAGCTTTCTTT. Its protein is CSVDVGENTEAFF. The chain employs TRBV29-1 and TRBJ1-1; D might be TRBD1 (5 bases). Germline CDR1 is SQVTM and CDR2 is ANQGSEA. Trimming removed 3 bases from V and 1 base from J, with 9 bases in between. The CDR3 length is 13 residues.